These 27 T cell receptor beta chains originate from one sample sequenced in a study of blood T cells in healthy people across ages. A sample-barcoded 5' primer and a J-beta primer mix were used in a second PCR of roughly 6 to 11 cycles. One entry per CDR3 protein, called by TCRdb with MiXCR from the 5' RACE reads. This sample has 550,000 to 700,000 distinct CDR3 sequences; 25% to 30% occur once, and the top ten carry approximately 18%. Sequenced input: blood. Every receptor here comes from a woman in her 70s in good health.

The rearrangement joins TRBV24-1 to TRBJ1-2; D ambiguous. The CDR3 consists of 15 residues. Per germline, CDR1 KGHDR and CDR2 SFDVKD. Trimming took off 5 bases at V and 2 bases at J, with 14 bases between the two ends. The CDR3 sequence is CATSGSSTGNYGYTF. The CDR3 nucleotides are TGTGCCACCAGTGGCTCCTCGACTGGCAACTATGGCTACACCTTC.

This clonotype was observed a few times. The V gene is TRBV5-1, the J gene TRBJ2-1; TRBD2 matches at 14 bases. Germline CDR1 reads SGHRS; CDR2 reads YFSETQ. This CDR3 is 14 amino acids long. The ends lost 5 bases at V and 5 bases at J; junction bases unmatched: 0. DNA of the CDR3: TGCGCCAGCAGGGGACTAGCGGGGGACAATGAGCAGTTCTTC. Residues: CASRGLAGDNEQFF.

This chain joins TRBV20-1 and TRBJ2-1; possibly TRBD2 for D (6 bases). Trimming cost V 5 bases and J 0 bases, with 14 bases left between them. The CDR3 sequence is 15 residues long. The germline V gene encodes CDR1 DFQATT and CDR2 SNEGSKA (reference sequence). In DNA, the CDR3 is TGCAGTGCTGTGGATCTAGCGCCCTCCTACAATGAGCAGTTCTTC. Amino acid sequence: CSAVDLAPSYNEQFF.

This clonotype was found a few times. The chain is built from TRBV9 and TRBJ2-3, with D unresolved. The CDR3 runs 15 residues. Germline lookup yields CDR1 SGDLS and CDR2 YYNGEE. V lost 5 bases, J lost 6 bases, and 19 bases lay in between. For the CDR3, the DNA is TGTGCCAGCAGTCCCCTTAAGTTGGCGTCGGATACGCAGTATTTT. Its protein is CASSPLKLASDTQYF.

The rearrangement uses TRBV12-3 or TRBV12-4 and TRBJ1-5; 9 positions match TRBD1. With V trimmed by 3 bases and J by 9 bases, 6 bases remained unmatched. The CDR3 totals 14 residues. Here the CDR3 reads CASSLGQGIAPQHF. CDR3 nucleotide sequence: TGTGCCAGCAGTTTGGGACAGGGCATTGCGCCCCAGCATTTT.

The chain joins TRBV7-9 to TRBJ2-2, with 8 nucleotides matching TRBD1. V trimming: 6 bases; J trimming: 4 bases; junction bases outside the gene matches: 13. This CDR3 comprises 17 residues. Germline CDR1 and CDR2: SEHNR and FQNEAQ (reference sequence). CDR3 loop: CASRTGALPGVTGELFF. For the CDR3, the DNA is TGTGCCAGCAGGACAGGGGCGCTTCCAGGGGTCACCGGGGAGCTGTTTTTT.

This clonotype has only one observation. The CDR3, as DNA: TGTGCCAGCAGTTGGAGGACCAGCGCTCACACAGATACGCAGTATTTT. This encodes CASSWRTSAHTDTQYF. The chain uses TRBV6-5 and TRBJ2-3; the D gene is possibly TRBD2 (5 bases). V was trimmed by 4 bases and J by 2 bases, leaving 16 bases between them. This CDR3 has 16 residues. Looked up from germline, CDR1 is MNHEY and CDR2 is SVGAGI.

The rearrangement uses TRBV20-1 and TRBJ2-3, with D possibly called TRBD1 or TRBD2 (5 bases each). The germline V gene encodes CDR1 DFQATT and CDR2 SNEGSKA (reference sequence). The CDR3 runs to 12 residues. The V end was cut by 6 bases, the J end by 1 base, with 8 bases between. CDR3 in amino acids: CSAGVRTDTQYF. The CDR3 nucleotides read TGCAGTGCGGGGGTACGCACAGATACGCAGTATTTT.

In this sample, this clonotype turned up a few times. This chain links TRBV4-2 with TRBJ2-3; D is uncertain. The CDR3 covers 13 residues. The germline V gene has CDR1 LGHNA and CDR2 YNFKEQ. Trimming pared 1 base from V and 6 bases from J, leaving 8 bases between. This CDR3 is CASSQGREDTQYF. In DNA, the CDR3 is TGTGCCAGCAGCCAAGGGAGAGAGGATACGCAGTATTTT.

This clonotype showed up just a few times. J is TRBJ1-1 and V is TRBV10-3; D unclear. The V gene's germline CDR1 is ENHRY and CDR2 SYGVKD. CDR3 length: 12 residues. Trimming left V 8 bases short and J 6 bases short, with 13 bases between. CDR3 nucleotide sequence: TGTGCCATCTCCGGCGGGATCTCTGAAGCTTTCTTT. This gives the protein CAISGGISEAFF.

This chain uses TRBV20-1 with TRBJ1-6; tentative D call: TRBD1 (5 bases). Germline CDR1 DFQATT, CDR2 SNEGSKA (reference sequence). The CDR3 has 13 residues. V gave up 6 bases and J gave up 3 bases, with 9 bases separating them. CDR3 bases: TGCAGTGCCGTCGACAGCTATAATTCACCCCTCCACTTT. As protein: CSAVDSYNSPLHF.

This clonotype was detected a few times. This may stem from a read error, because a much larger clone lies one nucleotide away. The V gene is TRBV5-6, the J gene TRBJ2-5; D unresolved. This CDR3 has 14 amino acids. V gave up 4 bases and J gave up 11 bases, with 21 bases separating them. The germline V gene has CDR1 SGHDT and CDR2 YYEEEE. The CDR3 DNA sequence: TGTGCCAGCAGCAGATTAGGGTTTTCCTACGGGCAGTACTTC. Its translation: CASSRLGFSYGQYF.

Concerning this clonotype itself: Relative to the germline gene, one junction end is altered; a read error may explain this. V and J are TRBV7-3 and TRBJ2-2; 7 bases line up with TRBD1. This CDR3 is built from 16 residues. CDR1 and CDR2 (germline): SGHTA, FQGTGA. The CDR3 coding sequence is TGTGCCAGCAGCTTAATGGGGACAGCGAACACCGGGGATCTGTTTTTT. This codes for CASSLMGTANTGDLFF.

V usage is TRBV2 and J usage is TRBJ2-5; 11 bases align to TRBD2. Per the germline V gene, CDR1 is SNHLY and CDR2 is FYNNEI. This CDR3 spans 15 amino acids. V was pared by 8 bases and J by 2 bases, with 7 bases of the junction left unmatched. The CDR3 region is CASQRLAGSQETQYF. The CDR3 bases are TGTGCCAGCCAACGACTAGCGGGGTCTCAAGAGACCCAGTACTTC.

A remark on this clonotype: This may be a read error, as it is one base from a much larger clone. This rearrangement joins TRBV5-5 to TRBJ2-3; 9 positions match TRBD2. This CDR3 is built from 14 residues. Germline CDR1 SGHKS, CDR2 YYEKEE (reference sequence). The CDR3 sequence is CASSLLAGTGTQYF. Here the CDR3 DNA reads TGTGCCAGCAGCTTACTAGCGGGCACAGGTACGCAGTATTTT.

The J gene is TRBJ2-1, the V gene TRBV20-1; 11 bases map to TRBD1. The CDR3 spans 15 residues. CDR1 and CDR2 (germline): DFQATT, SNEGSKA (reference sequence). The junction had 7 bases not matched to a gene; V was cut back by 2 bases and J by 7 bases. The CDR3 spells CSARHRDRGRNEQFF. Written as DNA, the CDR3 is TGCAGTGCTAGACACCGGGACAGGGGGAGGAATGAGCAGTTCTTC.

The sample holds a few counts of this clonotype. This sequence joins TRBV7-2 and TRBJ2-1; 9 bases match TRBD1. The last part of the DNA fits TRBJ2-5 better; the J call may be wrong. The CDR3 contains 14 residues. Germline V CDR1 and CDR2: SGHTA, FQGNSA. The DNA for the CDR3 is TGTGCCAGCAGCGAAGGACAGGGGAGGGAGACCCAGTACTTC. Translating gives CASSEGQGRETQYF.

This chain connects TRBV29-1 to TRBJ1-1, with 7 nucleotides matching TRBD1. The CDR3 sequence is 13 residues long. Germline CDR1 is SQVTM and CDR2 is ANQGSEA. V was pared by 4 bases and J by 4 bases, with 6 bases of the junction left unmatched. The CDR3: CSVVQGVSTEAFF. CDR3 DNA: TGCAGCGTTGTTCAGGGGGTTAGCACTGAAGCTTTCTTT.

This clonotype was recorded a few times. This chain connects TRBV4-2 to TRBJ1-1; D remains ambiguous. The V end lost 1 base, the J end lost 3 bases, and 18 bases lay between the germline ends. The germline CDR1 and CDR2 sequences are LGHNA and YNFKEQ. There are 17 residues in the CDR3. The CDR3, as DNA: TGTGCCAGCAGCCAAGCCATTTCCCCGGGATTTGACACTGAAGCTTTCTTT. Translation: CASSQAISPGFDTEAFF.

The chain carries TRBV5-1 and TRBJ2-3; no clear D gene. CDR3 length equals 14 residues. The germline V gene encodes CDR1 SGHRS and CDR2 YFSETQ. Trimming removed 5 bases from V and 3 bases from J, with 13 bases in between. Here the CDR3 reads CASRPLEGTDTQYF. Here the CDR3 DNA reads TGCGCCAGCAGGCCCTTGGAAGGGACAGATACGCAGTATTTT.

The V call is TRBV27, the J call TRBJ1-1; D perhaps matches TRBD1 (5 bases). The ends were cut back, 11 bases at V and 12 bases at J, with 25 bases in the middle. Germline CDR1 MNHEY, CDR2 SMNVEV (reference sequence). The CDR3 totals 13 residues. The DNA of the CDR3 is TGTGCCGCCCGAGGGCCCGGGGGAATTACAACTTTCTTT. It encodes CAARGPGGITTFF.

This clonotype was seen at least ten times. This sequence joins TRBV20-1 and TRBJ2-5; 8 nucleotides line up with TRBD2. The CDR3 consists of 14 residues. In germline, CDR1 is DFQATT, CDR2 SNEGSKA (reference sequence). V was pared by 0 bases and J by 2 bases, with 2 bases of the junction left unmatched. The CDR3 nucleotides read TGCAGTGCTAGAGATAGCGGGGAACAAGAGACCCAGTACTTC. Translating gives CSARDSGEQETQYF.

This clonotype was seen only a few times. The CDR3 spells CASSPDGLAGSYEQYF. The CDR3 nucleotides read TGCGCCAGCAGCCCCGATGGACTAGCGGGGTCGTACGAGCAGTACTTC. The gene calls are TRBV4-1 and TRBJ2-7, with 12 bases that match TRBD2. CDR1 is MGHRA and CDR2 is YSYEKL in the germline V gene. The CDR3 covers 16 residues. The V segment lost 4 bases and the J segment 4 bases; nucleotides outside the gene matches: 8.

This clonotype has only a few counts. The V gene is TRBV4-3, the J gene TRBJ2-2; tentatively, D is TRBD2 (5 bases). V was trimmed by 4 bases and J by 5 bases, leaving 20 bases between them. Germline V CDR1 and CDR2: LGHNA, YSLEER. The CDR3 runs 17 residues. The CDR3 nucleotides read TGCGCCAGCAGCCCAGCAGTAGATTGGGAGTCAACCGGGGAGCTGTTTTTT. Protein sequence: CASSPAVDWESTGELFF.

V gene TRBV29-1 combines with J gene TRBJ2-7, with a possible D match to TRBD2 (6 bases). The CDR3 length is 11 residues. Trimming left V 4 bases short and J 5 bases short, with 9 bases between. Germline V gene data show CDR1 as SQVTM and CDR2 as ANQGSEA. The CDR3 spells CSVGWGDEQYF. The CDR3 region has the DNA TGCAGCGTTGGGTGGGGGGACGAGCAGTACTTC.

There are a few counts of this clonotype. The genes are TRBV5-1 and TRBJ2-1; TRBD1 matches at 8 bases. This CDR3 contains 13 residues. V lost 9 bases and J lost 6; bases outside the gene matches: 8. Germline CDR1 and CDR2: SGHRS and YFSETQ. CDR3 residues: CATRQGPSNEQFF. CDR3 nucleotides: TGCGCCACCAGACAGGGGCCGAGCAATGAGCAGTTCTTC. Looking up the rest from reference TRBV5-1 and TRBJ2-1 gives the full variable domain: KAGVTQTPRYLIKTRGQQVTLSCSPISGHRSVSWYQQTPGQGLQFLFEYFSETQRNKGNFPGRFSGRQFSNSRSEMNVSTLELGDSALYLCATRQGPSNEQFFGPGTRLTVL.

With respect to this clonotype: A much larger clone differs from this one at a single base, so this may be a read error. The V and J genes are TRBV20-1 and TRBJ1-4; the match to TRBD1 covers 7 bases. Looked up from germline, CDR1 is DFQATT and CDR2 is SNEGSKA (reference sequence). The CDR3 consists of 15 residues. The CDR3 protein is CSVRDGTATNEKLFF. The CDR3 DNA is TGCAGTGTTAGAGATGGGACAGCAACTAATGAAAAACTGTTTTTT.